This T cell receptor (beta chain) was recovered during a study of T-cell memory formation after mild COVID-19. The overall study: For the most part, TCR clusters were specific to one donor.

This clonotype was observed a handful of times. Antigen: not known. The CDR3 loop spans 14 amino acids. Trimming took 6 bases from V and 1 from J, leaving 10 bases between them. Germline-derived CDR1 and CDR2 are MNHEY and SVGAGI. 5'RACE primed from the constant segment yielded TCR alpha and TCR beta cDNA libraries bearing sample barcodes and UMIs. TCRdb recomputed calls from the 5' RACE reads with MiXCR, one row per CDR3 protein. The sample contains hundreds of thousands of distinct CDR3 sequences, about an eighth of which appear only once. Whole-study findings and limits: A subset of responding clones appeared in pre-infection memory, suggesting cross-reactive memory joined.

The sample consisted of PBMCs or a T cell subset sorted from them (not recorded which). This clonotype originated in a man aged 18 to 35 who had mild COVID-19 (a few samples of this study predate the infection). Cell type and time point are not known. This sequence joins TRBV6-5 and TRBJ2-4; D uncertain. This CDR3 is CASSSWSAKNIQYF. The CDR3 DNA reads as TGTGCCAGCAGCTCTTGGTCGGCCAAAAACATTCAGTACTTC.